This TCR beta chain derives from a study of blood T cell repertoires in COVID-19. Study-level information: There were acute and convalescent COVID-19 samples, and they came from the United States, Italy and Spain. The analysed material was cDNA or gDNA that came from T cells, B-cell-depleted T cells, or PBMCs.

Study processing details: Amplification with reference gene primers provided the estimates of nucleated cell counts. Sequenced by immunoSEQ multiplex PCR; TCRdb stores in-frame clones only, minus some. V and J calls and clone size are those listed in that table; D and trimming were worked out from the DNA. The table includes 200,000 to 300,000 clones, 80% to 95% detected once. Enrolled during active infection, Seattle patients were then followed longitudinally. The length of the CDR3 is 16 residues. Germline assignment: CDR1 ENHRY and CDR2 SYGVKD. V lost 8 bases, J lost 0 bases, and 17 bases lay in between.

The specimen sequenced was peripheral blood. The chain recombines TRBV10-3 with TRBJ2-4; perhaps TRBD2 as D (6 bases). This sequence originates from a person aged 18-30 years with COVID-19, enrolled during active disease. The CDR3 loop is CAISDPGLLAKNIQYF. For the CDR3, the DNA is TGTGCCATCTCCGACCCGGGACTCCTAGCCAAAAACATTCAGTACTTC.